These T cell receptor beta chains were read from a single sample in a study of blood T cells in healthy people across ages. One entry per CDR3 protein results from TCRdb running MiXCR on the 5' RACE reads. In the table there are hundreds of thousands of distinct CDR3 sequences, around 45% of which are singletons. The source material was blood. The receptors were gathered from a woman aged 55-69 years in good health. The CDR3 runs from the conserved cysteine through the conserved F or W. Each record gives: D gene, clone size, V gene, J gene, CDR3 DNA, CDR3 protein. A D gene is named only where the DNA matches it firmly. The size field is filled for only some rows; it gives once, few, many or a size class.

D: TRBD1; size: NA; V: TRBV20-1; J: TRBJ1-1; DNA: TGCAGAGGGGCCAGGGGGCGCGGGTCAATGAACACTGAAGCTTTCTTT; CDR3: CRGARGRGSMNTEAFF
D: NA; size: NA; V: TRBV7-9; J: TRBJ1-4; DNA: TGTGCCAGCAGCTTAGAGGTCCGGGGGGATCCACTGTTTTTT; CDR3: CASSLEVRGDPLFF
D: NA; size: few; V: TRBV20-1; J: TRBJ2-5; DNA: TGCAGTGCCCATCCGGACGGCAGGGTCGGGGAGACCCAGTACTTC; CDR3: CSAHPDGRVGETQYF
D: TRBD2; size: NA; V: TRBV11-2; J: TRBJ2-1; DNA: TGTGCCAGCAGCTCCCTAGGAGCGGGAGGGCAGACAGAGCAGTTCTTC; CDR3: CASSSLGAGGQTEQFF
D: TRBD1; size: NA; V: TRBV27; J: TRBJ1-1; DNA: TGTGCCAGCAGTTCCCGACAGGGACCGGCTTTCTTT; CDR3: CASSSRQGPAFF
D: TRBD2; size: NA; V: TRBV12-3/TRBV12-4; J: TRBJ2-1; DNA: TGTGCCAGCAGTCCTAGCGGGAGGGCCTCGTTCTTC; CDR3: CASSPSGRASFF
D: TRBD1; size: NA; V: TRBV2; J: TRBJ2-4; DNA: TGTGCCAGCAACCCGACAGGGGCGAACATTCAGTACTTC; CDR3: CASNPTGANIQYF
D: TRBD1; size: few; V: TRBV24-1; J: TRBJ2-1; DNA: TGTGCCACCAGCCGGGACAGGGGTAACAATGAGCAGTTCTTC; CDR3: CATSRDRGNNEQFF
D: NA; size: few; V: TRBV20-1; J: TRBJ2-4; DNA: TGCAGTGCTCTGACCCTAGCCAAAAACATTCAGTACTTC; CDR3: CSALTLAKNIQYF
D: TRBD1; size: few; V: TRBV12-3/TRBV12-4; J: TRBJ1-2; DNA: TGTGCCTGCAATAACAGGGGTGCTAACTATGGCTACACCTTC; CDR3: CACNNRGANYGYTF
D: NA; size: NA; V: TRBV5-1; J: TRBJ1-2; DNA: TGCGCCAGCAGCACGGGACACCTAGGCATTGTAGGTGATGGCTACACCTTC; CDR3: CASSTGHLGIVGDGYTF
D: NA; size: few; V: TRBV18; J: TRBJ2-7; DNA: TGTGCCAGCTCACCACCACAGACCTCCTACGAGCAGTACTTC; CDR3: CASSPPQTSYEQYF
D: TRBD2; size: NA; V: TRBV18; J: TRBJ2-3; DNA: TGTGCCAGCTCACCAACCGGGACTAGCGTGGATACGCAGTATTTT; CDR3: CASSPTGTSVDTQYF
D: TRBD1; size: NA; V: TRBV7-2; J: TRBJ2-5; DNA: TGTGCCAGCAGCCCCCGACAGGGTTCGTCGCAAGAGACCCAGTACTTC; CDR3: CASSPRQGSSQETQYF
D: NA; size: NA; V: TRBV20-1; J: TRBJ2-7; DNA: TGCAGTGCTACAGACCCCAGGAGCTCCTACGAGCAGTACTTC; CDR3: CSATDPRSSYEQYF
D: NA; size: NA; V: TRBV20-1; J: TRBJ2-5; DNA: TGCAGTGCTAGCGGGGCAGGGGATACAAAGACCCAGTACTTC; CDR3: CSASGAGDTKTQYF
D: TRBD1; size: few; V: TRBV7-2; J: TRBJ2-1; DNA: TGTGCCAGCAGCTCTTACTCCGGGACAGGGGGGAATGAGCAGTTCTTC; CDR3: CASSSYSGTGGNEQFF
D: NA; size: NA; V: TRBV5-6; J: TRBJ2-7; DNA: TGTGCCAGCAGCCACCGGACGTCCTACGAGCAGTACTTC; CDR3: CASSHRTSYEQYF
D: NA; size: NA; V: TRBV18; J: TRBJ2-7; DNA: TGTGCCAGCTCACCGGGGCAGGGGTCTGGTAATGAGCAGTACTTC; CDR3: CASSPGQGSGNEQYF
D: TRBD1; size: NA; V: TRBV24-1; J: TRBJ2-7; DNA: TGTGCCACCGGGGACAGGTTCAACGAGCAGTACTTC; CDR3: CATGDRFNEQYF
D: TRBD2; size: many; V: TRBV7-2; J: TRBJ2-3; DNA: TGTGCCAGCAGCTTAGTAGGGGCTTTCGCGGGAGGGACGAATACGCAGTATTTT; CDR3: CASSLVGAFAGGTNTQYF
D: TRBD2; size: few; V: TRBV5-1; J: TRBJ2-1; DNA: TGCGCCAGCAGCCCGGGACTAACCTACAATGAGCAGTTCTTC; CDR3: CASSPGLTYNEQFF
D: NA; size: NA; V: TRBV25-1; J: TRBJ1-5; DNA: TGTGCCAGCAGTGTCGGACTAAAAAATCAGCCCCAGCATTTT; CDR3: CASSVGLKNQPQHF
D: NA; size: NA; V: TRBV9; J: TRBJ2-1; DNA: TGTGCCAGCAGCGTAGCGGACTACAATGAGCAGTTCTTC; CDR3: CASSVADYNEQFF
D: NA; size: NA; V: TRBV27; J: TRBJ2-5; DNA: TGTGCCAGCAGTTTTCGGACGGACGGAGGAGAGACCCAGTACTTC; CDR3: CASSFRTDGGETQYF
D: NA; size: few; V: TRBV5-1; J: TRBJ2-5; DNA: TGCGCCAGCAGCGAGGGGGGGAAGCTTGAGACCCAGTACTTC; CDR3: CASSEGGKLETQYF
D: NA; size: NA; V: TRBV4-1; J: TRBJ1-4; DNA: TGCGCCAGCAGCCAAGAGCACAGACAGTCCCATAATGAAAAACTGTTTTTT; CDR3: CASSQEHRQSHNEKLFF
D: NA; size: few; V: TRBV4-3; J: TRBJ2-7; DNA: TGCGCCAGCAGCCAATTGTCCGGGACGTACGAGCAGTACTTC; CDR3: CASSQLSGTYEQYF
D: NA; size: once; V: TRBV20-1; J: TRBJ1-2; DNA: TGCAGTGCTAGAGACCCCAAAACAGTTTTCTATGGCTACACCTTC; CDR3: CSARDPKTVFYGYTF
D: NA; size: few; V: TRBV20-1; J: TRBJ2-5; DNA: TGCAGTGCTAAGGTAGAGACCCAGTACTTC; CDR3: CSAKVETQYF
D: NA; size: NA; V: TRBV28; J: TRBJ2-4; DNA: TGTGCCAGCAGTTTAGCTGAACTAGCCAAAAACATTCAGTACTTC; CDR3: CASSLAELAKNIQYF
D: NA; size: few; V: TRBV20-1; J: TRBJ1-2; DNA: TGCAGTGCTAGTGAGCTTACTTATGGCTACACCTTC; CDR3: CSASELTYGYTF
D: NA; size: NA; V: TRBV18; J: TRBJ2-1; DNA: TGTGCCAGCTCACCAATAAGTCTCTACAATGAGCAGTTCTTC; CDR3: CASSPISLYNEQFF
D: NA; size: NA; V: TRBV7-2; J: TRBJ1-1; DNA: TGTGCCAGCAGCGACCAGGGTTTAGGAGGGTCGAAAGCTTTCTTT; CDR3: CASSDQGLGGSKAFF
D: TRBD1; size: NA; V: TRBV7-2; J: TRBJ1-6; DNA: TGTGCCAGCAGCTTTCGACAGGGTTACTCACCCCTCCACTTT; CDR3: CASSFRQGYSPLHF
D: TRBD2; size: few; V: TRBV2; J: TRBJ2-5; DNA: TGTGCCAGCAGTGGCGTGCGGGGGCAAGAGACCCAGTACTTC; CDR3: CASSGVRGQETQYF
D: TRBD1; size: NA; V: TRBV7-3; J: TRBJ2-3; DNA: TGTGCCAGCAGTTACCGGGACAGGGCTCCGCAGTATTTT; CDR3: CASSYRDRAPQYF
D: TRBD1; size: few; V: TRBV30; J: TRBJ1-2; DNA: TGTGCCTGGAGTAGGGGGACAGGGCGAGGCTACACCTTC; CDR3: CAWSRGTGRGYTF
D: TRBD1; size: few; V: TRBV7-9; J: TRBJ1-2; DNA: TGTGCCAGCAGCTCACAGGGGGCGGATGGCTACACCTTC; CDR3: CASSSQGADGYTF
D: NA; size: NA; V: TRBV7-2; J: TRBJ1-4; DNA: TGTGCCAGCAGCTTATTACCTCCGGGACGGGTTAATGAAAAACTGTTTTTT; CDR3: CASSLLPPGRVNEKLFF
D: NA; size: many; V: TRBV9; J: TRBJ1-2; DNA: TGTGCCAGCAGCGAAGATCTCGGTGGCTACACCTTC; CDR3: CASSEDLGGYTF
D: NA; size: NA; V: TRBV7-8; J: TRBJ2-6; DNA: TGTGCCAGCAGCTTAGATTCTGGGGCCAACGTCCAGACTTTC; CDR3: CASSLDSGANVQTF
D: TRBD1; size: NA; V: TRBV20-1; J: TRBJ1-5; DNA: TGCAGTGCTAGAGAGGAACGGACAGGGATGTATCAGCCCCAGCATTTT; CDR3: CSAREERTGMYQPQHF
D: NA; size: few; V: TRBV7-2; J: TRBJ2-1; DNA: TGTGCCAGCAGCCCGGGGGCAGCGGCAGGGCACAATGAGCAGTTCTTC; CDR3: CASSPGAAAGHNEQFF
D: TRBD2; size: NA; V: TRBV12-3/TRBV12-4; J: TRBJ2-5; DNA: TGTGCCAGCAGTGAAACTAGCGGGAGGGTTTCGGAGACCCAGTACTTC; CDR3: CASSETSGRVSETQYF
D: TRBD1; size: few; V: TRBV7-9; J: TRBJ2-7; DNA: TGTGCCAGCGCCCGGGACAGGGGCTACGAGCAGTACTTC; CDR3: CASARDRGYEQYF
D: NA; size: few; V: TRBV12-3/TRBV12-4; J: TRBJ1-2; DNA: TGTGCCAGCAGTCAACGACAGGCCCTAGGCTACACCTTC; CDR3: CASSQRQALGYTF
D: TRBD2; size: once; V: TRBV4-3; J: TRBJ2-1; DNA: TGCGCCAGCAGCCAGGGACTAGCGGGGGCTTACTCCTACAATGAGCAGTTCTTC; CDR3: CASSQGLAGAYSYNEQFF
D: NA; size: NA; V: TRBV6-1; J: TRBJ2-4; DNA: TGTGCCAGCAGTCACCGGGACCGTATTCAGTACTTC; CDR3: CASSHRDRIQYF
D: TRBD2; size: NA; V: TRBV7-9; J: TRBJ2-1; DNA: TGTGCCAGCAGCTTAGAGCTCACTGGTGGCGGGAGGGTCAGGTATGAGCAGTTCTTC; CDR3: CASSLELTGGGRVRYEQFF
D: TRBD2; size: many; V: TRBV20-1; J: TRBJ2-1; DNA: TGCAGTGCTAGAGATCACCAGCGGGGGGATTCCGGTGAGCAGTTCTTC; CDR3: CSARDHQRGDSGEQFF
D: NA; size: NA; V: TRBV28; J: TRBJ2-1; DNA: TGTGCCAGCAGTGTAGGCCCAGGGTGGAGGAATGGGGAGTACAATGAGCAGTTCTTC; CDR3: CASSVGPGWRNGEYNEQFF
D: NA; size: NA; V: TRBV20-1; J: TRBJ2-3; DNA: TGCAGTGCTAGAGTGGAGTGCCCCGCTACGCAGTATTTT; CDR3: CSARVECPATQYF
D: TRBD1; size: NA; V: TRBV7-2; J: TRBJ1-4; DNA: TGTGCCAGCAGCTACAGCCCTACAGGGGACAATGAAAAACTGTTTTTT; CDR3: CASSYSPTGDNEKLFF
D: TRBD2; size: NA; V: TRBV12-3/TRBV12-4; J: TRBJ2-3; DNA: TGTGCGGTAACCCGGACTAGCAGCCCCCCAGATACGCAGTATTTT; CDR3: CAVTRTSSPPDTQYF
D: NA; size: many; V: TRBV7-2; J: TRBJ2-7; DNA: TGTGCCAGCAGCCCTCAGGGGATCTCCTACGAGCAGTACTTC; CDR3: CASSPQGISYEQYF
D: TRBD2; size: few; V: TRBV7-2; J: TRBJ2-7; DNA: TGTGCCAGCAGCTTAGCGCTGCGGGAGGACGAGCAGTACTTC; CDR3: CASSLALREDEQYF
D: TRBD2; size: NA; V: TRBV27; J: TRBJ2-3; DNA: TGTGCCAGCAAGGAAAGGACGCTGAGACTAGCGGGCATCACAGATACGCAGTATTTT; CDR3: CASKERTLRLAGITDTQYF
D: NA; size: few; V: TRBV20-1; J: TRBJ2-1; DNA: TGCAGTGCTAGAGTGGCTAGCAAGTACAATGAGCAGTTCTTC; CDR3: CSARVASKYNEQFF